The 27 T cell receptor beta chains below come from one sample, sequenced in a study of shared clonotypes between healthy human individuals. Sequencing used immunoSEQ multiplex PCR; TCRdb keeps in-frame clones, though not all of them. The sample carries over 2 million clones, roughly 94% recorded once. Sequences were obtained from naive CD4+ T cells sorted from blood. Subset of the sample: CD45RA+ positively selected. The origin of the receptors is a man aged 18 to 29 in good health.

The chain uses TRBV7-8 and TRBJ1-1, with 7 bases that match TRBD1. V shed 3 bases and J 5 bases; nucleotides not matched to a gene: 6. The CDR3 is 14 residues long. Germline V gene sequence: CDR1 SGHVS, CDR2 FQNEAQ. CDR3 amino acids: CASSFRQGGTEAFF. The DNA of the CDR3 is TGTGCCAGCAGCTTTAGACAGGGTGGGACTGAAGCTTTCTTT.

This clone was seen a few times. The chain links TRBV2 to TRBJ1-6; TRBD1 matches at 8 bases. This CDR3 region has 11 residues. The V and J ends lost 6 bases and 16 bases, in that order; junction bases with no gene match: 5. The germline V gene has CDR1 SNHLY and CDR2 FYNNEI. This chain's CDR3 is CASRSDRGLHF. In DNA, the CDR3 is TGTGCCAGCAGAAGTGACAGGGGACTCCACTTT.

The genes are TRBV28 and TRBJ1-5; 8 nucleotides agree with TRBD1. CDR3 length equals 16 residues. V was clipped by 5 bases and J by 4 bases; unmatched bases: 10. Germline CDR1 reads MDHEN; CDR2 reads SYDVKM. CDR3 sequence: CASSPRTGLFNQPQHF. The CDR3 DNA follows: TGTGCCAGCAGTCCCCGGACAGGGCTTTTTAATCAGCCCCAGCATTTT.

In its sample, this clone was seen a few times. Being one base from a much bigger clone, this may be a read error. The chain is built from TRBV30 and TRBJ2-2; D might be TRBD2 (7 bases). The CDR3 totals 14 residues. Germline V lookup: CDR1 GTSNPN, CDR2 SVGIG (reference sequence). Deletions cut 5 bases from V and 5 bases from J, with 15 bases between. DNA of the CDR3: TGTGCCTGGGGAACAGGGCGGGGGACCGGGGAGCTGTTTTTT. Translating gives CAWGTGRGTGELFF.

The rearrangement links TRBV6-1 to TRBJ2-7, with D unclear. From germline, CDR1 is MNHNS and CDR2 SASEGT. This CDR3 comprises 12 residues. With 7 bases removed from V and 2 bases from J, the gap between germline ends came to 9 bases. DNA of the CDR3: TGTGCCAGCATAGGCAGAACCTACGAGCAGTACTTC. Translated: CASIGRTYEQYF.

Concerning this clone itself: A much larger clone lies a single base off, so this may be a read error. Other DNA sequences in the same sample also yield this CDR3. The chain carries TRBV5-4 and TRBJ2-7; TRBD2 agrees at 13 bases. The CDR3 runs to 14 residues. Germline assignment: CDR1 SGHNT and CDR2 YYREEE (reference sequence). V gave up 3 bases and J gave up 4 bases; unmatched junction bases: 1. CDR3 nucleotides: TGTGCCAGCAGCTCGGGACTAGCGGGGTACGAGCAGTACTTC. Translation: CASSSGLAGYEQYF. Looking up the rest from reference TRBV5-4 and TRBJ2-7 gives the full variable domain: ETGVTQSPTHLIKTRGQQVTLRCSSQSGHNTVSWYQQALGQGPQFIFQYYREEENGRGNFPPRFSGLQFPNYSSELNVNALELDDSALYLCASSSGLAGYEQYFGPGTRLTVT.

The chain couples TRBV29-1 to TRBJ2-3, with D possibly TRBD2 on 7 matching bases. Per germline, CDR1 SQVTM and CDR2 ANQGSEA. CDR3 size: 13 residues. V lost 4 bases, J lost 2 bases, and 10 bases lay in between. The CDR3 sequence is CSVAAGATDTQYF. The CDR3, as DNA: TGCAGCGTTGCGGCGGGGGCCACAGATACGCAGTATTTT.

This sequence joins TRBV18 and TRBJ2-5, with D maybe TRBD2 (6 bases). Trimming stripped 2 bases from V and 4 bases from J, with 11 bases between. The CDR3 is 14 amino acids. Germline values: CDR1 KGHSH, CDR2 LQKENI. The CDR3 spells CASSPVEGGETQYF. The CDR3, as DNA: TGTGCCAGCTCACCAGTAGAGGGAGGAGAGACCCAGTACTTC. The full variable domain, rest sourced from reference TRBV18 and TRBJ2-5, is NAGVMQNPRHLVRRRGQEARLRCSPMKGHSHVYWYRQLPEEGLKFMVYLQKENIIDESGMPKERFSAEFPKEGPSILRIQQVVRGDSAAYFCASSPVEGGETQYFGPGTRLLVL.

V is TRBV18 and J is TRBJ2-6, with D maybe TRBD1 (6 bases). The V end lost 0 bases, the J end lost 3 bases, and 27 bases lay between the germline ends. The CDR3 is 22 residues long. Germline-derived CDR1 and CDR2 are KGHSH and LQKENI. In nucleotides, the CDR3 is TGTGCCAGCTCACCACCCGTGTCGTTTAGACCGAGACAGGTATATGGGGCCAACGTCCTGACTTTC. This gives the protein CASSPPVSFRPRQVYGANVLTF.

The CDR3 sequence: CASSLFRGPDTQYF. For the CDR3, the DNA is TGTGCCAGCAGTTTATTCCGGGGCCCGGATACGCAGTATTTT. V and J are TRBV27 and TRBJ2-3; D assignment may be TRBD1 or TRBD2 (5 bases each). There are 14 residues in the CDR3. Germline V gene sequence: CDR1 MNHEY, CDR2 SMNVEV (reference sequence). Trimming removed 1 base at V and 6 bases at J, with 11 bases between.

The chain couples TRBV2 to TRBJ2-3; possible D gene TRBD2, 6 bases. Germline assignment: CDR1 SNHLY and CDR2 FYNNEI. Trimming took off 4 bases at V and 7 bases at J, with 15 bases between the two ends. This CDR3 region has 14 residues. The CDR3 DNA reads TGTGCCAGCAGTGGGGGGACGGGAGTCTATACGCAGTATTTT. Translating gives CASSGGTGVYTQYF.

This clone has only one observation. The chain uses TRBV18 and TRBJ1-2, with D unresolved. The germline V and J ends were trimmed by 1 base and 6 bases, with 9 bases remaining between them. Looked up from germline, CDR1 is KGHSH and CDR2 is LQKENI. This CDR3 region has 13 residues. CDR3 nucleotide sequence: TGTGCCAGCTCACCACTTCGGGGAGATGGCTACACCTTC. Its translation: CASSPLRGDGYTF.

The chain is built from TRBV2 and TRBJ2-1, with 9 bases matching TRBD2. Germline V gives CDR1 SNHLY, CDR2 FYNNEI. There are 14 residues in the CDR3. After removal of 6 bases from V and 6 bases from J, the junction contained 6 bases not matched to a gene. In DNA, the CDR3 is TGTGCCAGCAGGCGGACTAGCGAACGCAATGAGCAGTTCTTC. Its protein is CASRRTSERNEQFF.

The chain joins TRBV7-9 to TRBJ1-1, with 9 bases fitting TRBD1. CDR1 and CDR2 from the germline V gene are SEHNR and FQNEAQ (reference sequence). With 5 bases clipped from V and 6 bases from J, the junction kept 13 bases outside the gene matches. The CDR3 totals 16 residues. The CDR3 reads CASSPTGTGLQAEAFF. The CDR3, as DNA: TGTGCCAGCAGCCCGACCGGGACAGGGTTGCAGGCTGAAGCTTTCTTT.

This rearrangement joins TRBV18 to TRBJ1-1, with D hard to call. In germline, CDR1 is KGHSH, CDR2 LQKENI. This CDR3 region has 13 residues. Trimming shortened V by 1 base and J by 4 bases, and 7 bases separated the two germline ends. The CDR3 nucleotides read TGTGCCAGCTCACCACGGGAGAGCACTGAAGCTTTCTTT. It yields the protein CASSPRESTEAFF.

V usage is TRBV11-2 and J usage is TRBJ2-2, with 9 nucleotides matching TRBD2. After removal of 8 bases from V and 4 bases from J, the junction contained 11 bases not matched to a gene. Germline V gene sequence: CDR1 SGHAT, CDR2 FQNNGV. The CDR3 has 16 residues. The CDR3 nucleotides read TGTGCCAGCTGGAGCGGGGGGCCCGGGGTCACCGGGGAGCTGTTTTTT. It codes for CASWSGGPGVTGELFF.

V usage is TRBV28 and J usage is TRBJ1-5, with D uncertain. Trimming stripped 4 bases from V and 6 bases from J, with 7 bases between. Germline V gives CDR1 MDHEN, CDR2 SYDVKM. The CDR3 is made up of 12 amino acids. CDR3 protein: CASSSGSQPQHF. The CDR3 nucleotides are TGTGCCAGCAGTTCCGGGAGTCAGCCCCAGCATTTT.

V is TRBV10-3 and J is TRBJ2-7; tentative D call: TRBD2 (5 bases). The germline CDR1 and CDR2 sequences are ENHRY and SYGVKD. Trimming took 7 bases from V and 2 from J, leaving 15 bases between them. The length of the CDR3 is 14 residues. Here the CDR3 DNA reads TGTGCCATCACCCCGGACTTATCGACCTACGAGCAGTACTTC. This codes for CAITPDLSTYEQYF.

V and J are TRBV15 and TRBJ2-7; possible D gene TRBD2, 6 bases. Trimming pared 6 bases from V and 6 bases from J, leaving 12 bases between. There are 12 residues in the CDR3. Germline V gene lookup returns CDR1 LNHNV and CDR2 YYDKDF (reference sequence). The CDR3 DNA is TGTGCCACCAGTAGGATGGGGGGCGAGCAGTACTTC. Translated, it gives CATSRMGGEQYF. The full variable domain, in which reference TRBV15 and TRBJ2-7 provide the parts outside the CDR3, is DAMVIQNPRYQVTQFGKPVTLSCSQTLNHNVMYWYQQKSSQAPKLLFHYYDKDFNNEADTPDNFQSRRPNTSFCFLDIRSPGLGDTAMYLCATSRMGGEQYFGPGTRLTVT.

This rearrangement joins TRBV28 to TRBJ1-4; D call uncertain. The CDR3 covers 14 residues. V was shortened by 11 bases and J by 0 bases, with 13 bases between the two germline ends. CDR1 is MDHEN, CDR2 SYDVKM, per germline. The chain's CDR3 is CASLGKPTNEKLFF. CDR3 in DNA: TGTGCCTCACTGGGGAAGCCAACTAATGAAAAACTGTTTTTT.

This chain uses TRBV10-1 with TRBJ2-5, with a tentative D call TRBD1 (5 bases). V shed 10 bases and J shed 5 bases, with 11 bases lying between them. Looked up from germline, CDR1 is WNHNN and CDR2 is SYGVQD (reference sequence). The CDR3 runs 11 residues. The CDR3 sequence: CATGLGETQYF. CDR3 DNA: TGCGCCACAGGGCTTGGGGAGACCCAGTACTTC.

V is TRBV27 and J is TRBJ1-3; perhaps TRBD1 as D (6 bases). The CDR3 loop spans 14 amino acids. Germline V lookup: CDR1 MNHEY, CDR2 SMNVEV (reference sequence). Trimming took off 6 bases at V and 1 base at J, with 10 bases between the two ends. CDR3 nucleotides: TGTGCCAGCAGCGCAGGGGTTTCTGGAAACACCATATATTTT. Its translation: CASSAGVSGNTIYF.

The chain has TRBV30 and TRBJ1-5; D not certain. Germline lookup yields CDR1 GTSNPN and CDR2 SVGIG (reference sequence). V lost 4 bases and J 5 bases, leaving 12 bases between the germline ends. This CDR3 comprises 13 residues. The CDR3 sequence is CAWTNRNDQPQHF. CDR3 in DNA: TGTGCCTGGACTAACCGGAACGATCAGCCCCAGCATTTT.

On this clone itself: The junction departs from germline at one end; a sequencing error may be responsible. The rearrangement uses TRBV7-3 and TRBJ2-5, with D uncertain. The germline gives CDR1 SGHTA, CDR2 FQGTGA. The CDR3 runs to 14 residues. The chain's CDR3 is CASSLRSQKETQYF. In DNA form, the CDR3 reads TGTGCCAGCAGTTTAAGGTCTCAGAAAGAGACCCAGTACTTC.

The chain couples TRBV11-2 to TRBJ2-6, with 9 positions matching TRBD1. J lost 0 bases, V lost 5 bases, and 8 bases had no gene match. The CDR3 has 18 residues. CDR1 and CDR2 (germline): SGHAT, FQNNGV. CDR3 sequence: CASSPGTGISSGANVLTF. The DNA for the CDR3 is TGTGCCAGCAGCCCGGGGACAGGGATAAGCTCTGGGGCCAACGTCCTGACTTTC.

The rearrangement joins TRBV6-5 to TRBJ1-2; the D is unclear. Trimming removed 2 bases from V and 2 bases from J, with 9 bases in between. Per the germline V gene, CDR1 is MNHEY and CDR2 is SVGAGI. The CDR3 runs to 14 residues. The CDR3 loop is CASSYAQPNYGYTF. For the CDR3, the DNA is TGTGCCAGCAGTTACGCACAGCCGAACTATGGCTACACCTTC.

V and J are TRBV4-1 and TRBJ2-5; D not certain. Trimming shortened V by 0 bases and J by 0 bases, and 8 bases separated the two germline ends. CDR1 is MGHRA and CDR2 is YSYEKL in the germline V gene. The CDR3 spans 15 residues. CDR3 in DNA: TGCGCCAGCAGCCAAGATGGAACCAACCAAGAGACCCAGTACTTC. It encodes CASSQDGTNQETQYF.